This TCR beta chain was captured by sequencing in a study of cytomegalovirus exposure and HLA in healthy donors. Study information: In an earlier analysis, 95 million to 130 million unique TCR beta sequences were found from some 200 million T cells. Study-level results: Under in vitro conditions, three CMV-associated chains were confirmed as specific for CMV antigens. In an earlier analysis, most TCR beta V segments were productive about 87% or about 30% of the time. As a later analysis showed, several of the most significant clusters appeared to be linked to common viral pathogens.

The study ran its PCR with 60 Vbeta and 13 Jbeta primers. The data were produced by immunoSEQ multiplex PCR, yet TCRdb's version contains in-frame clones alone and is incomplete. Altogether about 160,000 clones are present, 60% to 85% being singletons, with the ten largest covering around 3%. This clone was observed a single time. Its specificity is not known. V was pared by 2 bases and J by 5 bases, with 13 bases of the junction left unmatched. Germline values: CDR1 MGHRA, CDR2 YSYEKL. The CDR3 contains 19 residues. The sequencing sample was made of PBMCs. The receptor's source is a woman aged 50 to 60 in good health and CMV-seropositive. The chain recombines TRBV4-1 with TRBJ2-1, with 12 bases lining up with TRBD2. CDR3 bases: TGCGCCAGCAGCCAACGGGCTAGCGGGGGGGCCCTTGAGAACAATGAGCAGTTCTTC. The encoded protein is CASSQRASGGALENNEQFF.